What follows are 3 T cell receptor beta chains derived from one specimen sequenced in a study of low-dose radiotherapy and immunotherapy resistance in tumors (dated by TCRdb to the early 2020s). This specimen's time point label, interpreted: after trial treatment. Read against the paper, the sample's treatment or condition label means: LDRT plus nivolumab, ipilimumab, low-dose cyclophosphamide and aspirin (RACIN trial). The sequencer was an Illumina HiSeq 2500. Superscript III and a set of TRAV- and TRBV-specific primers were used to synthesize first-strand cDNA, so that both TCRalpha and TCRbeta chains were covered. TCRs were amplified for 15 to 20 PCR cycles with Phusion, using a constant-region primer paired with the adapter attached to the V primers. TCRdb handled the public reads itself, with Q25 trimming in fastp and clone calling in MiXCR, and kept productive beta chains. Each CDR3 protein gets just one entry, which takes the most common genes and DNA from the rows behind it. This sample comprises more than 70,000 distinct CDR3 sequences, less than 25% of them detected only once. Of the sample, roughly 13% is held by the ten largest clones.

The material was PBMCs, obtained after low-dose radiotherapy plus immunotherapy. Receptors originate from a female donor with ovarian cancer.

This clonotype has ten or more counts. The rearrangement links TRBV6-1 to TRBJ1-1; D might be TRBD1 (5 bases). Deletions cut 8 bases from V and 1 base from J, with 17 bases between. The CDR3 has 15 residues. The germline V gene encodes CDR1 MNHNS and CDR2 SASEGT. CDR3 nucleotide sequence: TGTGCCAGCTCAACTCCAGGGTCGGGGAACACTGAAGCTTTCTTT. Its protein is CASSTPGSGNTEAFF.

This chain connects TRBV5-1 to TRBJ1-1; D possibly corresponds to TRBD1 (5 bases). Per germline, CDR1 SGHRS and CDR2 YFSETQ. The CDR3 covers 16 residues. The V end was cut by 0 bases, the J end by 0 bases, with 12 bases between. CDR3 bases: TGCGCCAGCAGCTTGGCGGGAGGGACCATGAACACTGAAGCTTTCTTT. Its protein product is CASSLAGGTMNTEAFF.

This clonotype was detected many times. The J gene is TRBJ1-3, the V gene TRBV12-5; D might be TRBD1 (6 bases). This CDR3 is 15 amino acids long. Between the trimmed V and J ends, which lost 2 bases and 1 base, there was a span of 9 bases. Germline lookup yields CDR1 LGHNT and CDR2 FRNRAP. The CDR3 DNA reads TGTGCTAGTGGTTTGCGACAGGAATCTGGAAACACCATATATTTT. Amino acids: CASGLRQESGNTIYF.